Listed below are T cell receptor beta chains from one sample, sequenced in a study of cytomegalovirus exposure and HLA in healthy donors. The repertoire was sequenced with immunoSEQ multiplex PCR; TCRdb's copy has only in-frame clones and lacks some. This sample has about 68,000 clones, with approximately 80% found just once. Sequenced: PBMCs. The receptors come from a human donor in good health. CDR3s include the opening cysteine and the closing phenylalanine or tryptophan. Fields, in order: J gene, clone size, V gene, D gene, CDR3 DNA, CDR3 protein. D genes are given only for firm matches. Where a row states a size, it is once, few, many or the class of an expanded clone; other rows omit it.

TRBJ2-5 - TRBV5-4 - TGTGCCAGCAGCTTTTATAGCCGCCCCCAAGAGACCCAGTACTTC CASSFYSRPQETQYF
TRBJ1-1 - TRBV6-4 - TGTGCCAGCACCCCCCCAGGGGACACTGAAGCTTTCTTT CASTPPGDTEAFF
TRBJ1-4 - TRBV19 - TGTGCCAGTAGTATCTTAACAGCAACTAATGAAAAACTGTTTTTT CASSILTATNEKLFF
TRBJ2-2 - TRBV5-1 - TGCGCCAGCAGCTCGGAAGGGGAATATAGCGGGGAGCTGTTTTTT CASSSEGEYSGELFF
TRBJ1-3 - TRBV9 - TGTGCCAGCAGCCCCCAAGGCAGGCTCCGCTCTGGAAACACCATATATTTT CASSPQGRLRSGNTIYF
TRBJ1-1 - TRBV18 - TGTGCCAGCTCACCAGAGGGAGCAAACCCTGAAGCTTTCTTT CASSPEGANPEAFF
TRBJ2-5 - TRBV2 TRBD1 TGTGCCAGCAGTAATTCGGGACAGGTGCAGTACTTC CASSNSGQVQYF
TRBJ1-5 once TRBV19 - TGTGCCAGTAAGATGTCCGGGGGGGCCAATCAGCCCCAGCATTTT CASKMSGGANQPQHF
TRBJ2-3 - TRBV4-1 TRBD2 TGCGCCAGCAGCCAATCAACCGCTAGCGGGGGACTTAGCACAGATACGCAGTATTTT CASSQSTASGGLSTDTQYF
TRBJ2-7 - TRBV29-1 - TGCAGCGTTTTCCAGAACCCTTACGAGCAGTACTTC CSVFQNPYEQYF
TRBJ1-1 - TRBV7-3 TRBD1 TGTGCCAGCAGCGCCCAGGGGGCGGGGTGGGACACTGAAGCTTTCTTT CASSAQGAGWDTEAFF
TRBJ2-6 - TRBV2 - TGTGCCAGCAGTGCGAGGGGAGGTGGGGCCAACGTCCTGACTTTC CASSARGGGANVLTF
TRBJ1-1 - TRBV5-4 - TGTGCCAGTGACTTAAGAGGGAATGTCGGGACTGAAGCTTTCTTT CASDLRGNVGTEAFF
TRBJ1-1 - TRBV5-6 - TGTGCCAGCAGCGCCGGGGGGACAGCTTTCTTT CASSAGGTAFF
TRBJ1-1 - TRBV30 - TGTGCCTGGAGGCCCAGGGAAGGACAAGCTTTCTTT CAWRPREGQAFF
TRBJ1-1 - TRBV5-1 TRBD1 TGCGCCAGCAGCGATGACAGGGGTCGAACTGAAGCTTTCTTT CASSDDRGRTEAFF
TRBJ1-3 - TRBV19 TRBD1 TGTGCCAGTAGTACCGGGACAGACTCTGGAAACACCATATATTTT CASSTGTDSGNTIYF
TRBJ2-7 - TRBV6-5 - TGTGCCAGCAGTTACGGGGGGGCAGGGATCGACTACGAGCAGTACTTC CASSYGGAGIDYEQYF
TRBJ2-2 once TRBV5-1 TRBD2 TGCGCCAGCAGCTTTAGCGGGGGACACACCGGGGAGCTGTTTTTT CASSFSGGHTGELFF
TRBJ1-1 medium-sized TRBV4-1 TRBD1 TGCGCCAGCAGCGAAGTACAGGGGCGATACACTGAAGCTTTCTTT CASSEVQGRYTEAFF
TRBJ2-1 - TRBV14 - TGTGCCAGCAGCCAAGATGGGGCGGTTAACTTTTTCAATGAGCAGTTCTTC CASSQDGAVNFFNEQFF
TRBJ2-5 once TRBV28 TRBD2 TGTGCCAGCAGCCAGACTAGCCTAGAGACCCAGTACTTC CASSQTSLETQYF
TRBJ2-1 - TRBV7-3 TRBD2 TGTGCCAGCAGCTCAGGGCCGGGGGGGAACAATGAGCAGTTCTTC CASSSGPGGNNEQFF
TRBJ2-7 - TRBV11-1 - TGTGCCAGCAGCCAAACCTACGGCTCCTACGAGCAGTACTTC CASSQTYGSYEQYF
TRBJ2-5 - TRBV5-1 TRBD1 TGCGCCAGCAGCGCCGGGACAGGGGAGACCCAGTACTTC CASSAGTGETQYF
TRBJ1-1 - TRBV7-9 - TGTGCCAGCAGCTTGAGTATATTGGCTGAAGCTTTCTTT CASSLSILAEAFF
TRBJ2-2 - TRBV7-3 - TGTGCCAGCAGCTTGAACCGGGACAAGAACACCGGGGAGCTGTTTTTT CASSLNRDKNTGELFF
TRBJ2-3 - TRBV9 TRBD2 TGTGCCAGCAGCCCGACTAGCGGGGGCTTCACAGATACGCAGTATTTT CASSPTSGGFTDTQYF
TRBJ2-4 few TRBV7-2 - TGTGCCAGCAGCAGACTTTGGGGGGTCGGGAACATTCAGTACTTC CASSRLWGVGNIQYF
TRBJ1-6 once TRBV9 TRBD1 TGTGCCAGCAGCATACAGGGGTCCTATAATTCACCCCTCCACTTT CASSIQGSYNSPLHF
TRBJ2-5 - TRBV29-1 TRBD2 TGCAGCGTTGAAGAAGGTGGGACTAGCCTGATGGTGACCCAGTACTTC CSVEEGGTSLMVTQYF
TRBJ1-4 once TRBV5-6 TRBD1 TGTGCCAGCAGCATGGGACAGGGGGGGACTAATGAAAAACTGTTTTTT CASSMGQGGTNEKLFF
TRBJ1-1 - TRBV2 TRBD1 TGTGCCAGCAGTTCCAGGGGGCAGGACACTGAAGCTTTCTTT CASSSRGQDTEAFF
TRBJ1-1 few TRBV6-5 - TGTGCCAGCAGGGATTTGGGGGGGCTGAACACTGAAGCTTTCTTT CASRDLGGLNTEAFF
TRBJ1-1 - TRBV6-1 - TGTGCCAGCAGTGTAACAGGGAACACTGAAGCTTTCTTT CASSVTGNTEAFF
TRBJ1-1 - TRBV4-3 TRBD1 TGCGCCAGCAGCCAAATAGGGGGCCGAATGAACACTGAAGCTTTCTTT CASSQIGGRMNTEAFF
TRBJ1-3 - TRBV10-1 - TGCGCCAGCACCGGGGGAACTGGAAACACCATATATTTT CASTGGTGNTIYF
TRBJ2-3 - TRBV29-1 - TGCAGCGTCAATGAGATAGCGAGCACAGATACGCAGTATTTT CSVNEIASTDTQYF
TRBJ1-2 - TRBV6-6 TRBD1 TGTGCCAGTAGGGACGGGACAGTTAACTATGGCTACACCTTC CASRDGTVNYGYTF
TRBJ2-6 - TRBV5-1 - TGCGCCAGCAGCTTGGCCGGGGCTGGGGCCAACGTCCTGACTTTC CASSLAGAGANVLTF
TRBJ1-2 - TRBV4-1 TRBD1 TGCGCCAGCAGCCAAGAGGACAGGCAGGACTATGGCTACACCTTC CASSQEDRQDYGYTF
TRBJ2-6 - TRBV7-3 - TGTGCCAGCAGCCCTGCAGGGGCTGGGGCCAACGTCCTGACTTTC CASSPAGAGANVLTF
TRBJ1-5 - TRBV7-9 TRBD1 TGTGCCAGCAGCCCCATGACAGGGAGTGTTAGCAATCAGCCCCAGCATTTT CASSPMTGSVSNQPQHF
TRBJ1-2 - TRBV7-9 - TGTGCCAGCAGCTTAACAGCGGACTATGGCTACACCTTC CASSLTADYGYTF
TRBJ1-5 - TRBV14 - TGTGCCAGCAGCCACGGCGGGGGCAATCAGCCCCAGCATTTT CASSHGGGNQPQHF
TRBJ1-2 - TRBV4-3 - TGCGCCAGCAGATTGCTCCAGGGGAAGGATAGGGGCTACACCTTC CASRLLQGKDRGYTF
TRBJ1-2 - TRBV28 TRBD1 TGTGCCAGCAGTTCGACAGGGGCAGGCTATGGCTACACCTTC CASSSTGAGYGYTF
TRBJ2-3 - TRBV19 TRBD2 TGTGCCAGTAGTACCAGTTCTAGCGGGGGGAGGACAGATACGCAGTATTTT CASSTSSSGGRTDTQYF
TRBJ1-1 - TRBV7-6 - TGTGCCAGCAGCTTACGGGGCTCCGGGGGTACTGAAGCTTTCTTT CASSLRGSGGTEAFF